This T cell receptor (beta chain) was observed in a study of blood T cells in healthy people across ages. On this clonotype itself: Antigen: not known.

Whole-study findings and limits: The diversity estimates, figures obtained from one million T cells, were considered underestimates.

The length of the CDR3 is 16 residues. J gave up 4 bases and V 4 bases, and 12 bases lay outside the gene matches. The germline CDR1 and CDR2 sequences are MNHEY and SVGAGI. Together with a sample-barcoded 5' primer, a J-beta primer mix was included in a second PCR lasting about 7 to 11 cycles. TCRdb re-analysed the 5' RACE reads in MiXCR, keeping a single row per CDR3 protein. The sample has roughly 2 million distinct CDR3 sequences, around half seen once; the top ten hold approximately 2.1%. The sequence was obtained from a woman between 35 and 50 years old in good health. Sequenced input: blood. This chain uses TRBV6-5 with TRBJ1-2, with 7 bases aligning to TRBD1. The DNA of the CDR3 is TGTGCCAGCAGTTCCGCCCCGGGCACAGGGGCCTATGGCTACACCTTC. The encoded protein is CASSSAPGTGAYGYTF.